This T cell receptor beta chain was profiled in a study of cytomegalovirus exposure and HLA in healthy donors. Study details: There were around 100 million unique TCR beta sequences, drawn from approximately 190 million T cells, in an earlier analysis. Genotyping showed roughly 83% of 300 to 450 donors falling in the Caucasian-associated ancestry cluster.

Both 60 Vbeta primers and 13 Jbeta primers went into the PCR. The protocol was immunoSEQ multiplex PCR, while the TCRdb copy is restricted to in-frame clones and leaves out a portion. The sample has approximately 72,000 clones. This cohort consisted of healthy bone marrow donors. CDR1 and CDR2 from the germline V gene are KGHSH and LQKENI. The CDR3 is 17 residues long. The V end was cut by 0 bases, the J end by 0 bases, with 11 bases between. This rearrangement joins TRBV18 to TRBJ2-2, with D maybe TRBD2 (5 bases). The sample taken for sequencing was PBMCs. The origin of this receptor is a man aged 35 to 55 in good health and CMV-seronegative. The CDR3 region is CASSPPRGRANTGELFF. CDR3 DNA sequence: TGTGCCAGCTCACCACCCCGGGGTAGGGCGAACACCGGGGAGCTGTTTTTT.